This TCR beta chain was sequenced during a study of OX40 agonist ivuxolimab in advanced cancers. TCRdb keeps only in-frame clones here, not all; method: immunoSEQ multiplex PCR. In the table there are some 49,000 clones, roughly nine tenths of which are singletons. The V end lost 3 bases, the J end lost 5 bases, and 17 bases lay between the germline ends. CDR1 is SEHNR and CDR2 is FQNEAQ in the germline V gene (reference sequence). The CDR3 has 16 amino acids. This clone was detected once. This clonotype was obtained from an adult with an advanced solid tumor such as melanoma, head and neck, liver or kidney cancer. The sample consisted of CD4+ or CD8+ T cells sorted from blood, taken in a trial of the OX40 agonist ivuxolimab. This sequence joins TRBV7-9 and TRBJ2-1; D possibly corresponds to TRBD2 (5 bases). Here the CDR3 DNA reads TGTGCCAGCAGCTTTTTAGGGAGTGGAGTAGACAATGAGCAGTTCTTC. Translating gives CASSFLGSGVDNEQFF.